The T cell receptor (beta chain) described here comes from a study of somatic mutations in cytotoxic T cells in rheumatoid arthritis. Overall study findings and caveats: CD8+ clonality rose with age in rheumatoid arthritis patients, not healthy controls. Of the expanded CD8+ clones, the antigen targets were not known.

Positive magnetic bead selection isolated CD4+ and CD8+ cells, and flow cytometry checked purity. Comment on this clone: No antigen is known for it.

As handled by the study authors: Matches were rare between published virus-specific TCRB sequences and patient CD8+ clones exceeding 1%. The table came from immunoSEQ multiplex PCR; TCRdb's copy has only in-frame clones and leaves some out. V and J calls and clone size are copied from that table; D and trimming were computed from the DNA. Among 3,500 or so clones, roughly 88% were seen once, and the ten largest hold around 29%. Source material: CD8+ T cells sorted from blood. The TCR sequence derives from a man aged 50 to 60 with rheumatoid arthritis.

CDR3: CAWRGTVKETQYF. The CDR3 bases are TGTGCCTGGAGAGGAACAGTGAAAGAGACCCAGTACTTC. The V call is TRBV30, the J call TRBJ2-5; D remains unclear. From germline, CDR1 is GTSNPN and CDR2 SVGIG (reference sequence). The CDR3 loop spans 13 amino acids. V lost 3 bases to trimming and J lost 3 bases, with 11 bases between them.